Below are 23 T cell receptor beta chains sequenced from a single sample in a study of cytomegalovirus exposure and HLA in healthy donors. The assay was immunoSEQ multiplex PCR, and TCRdb's table has in-frame clones only and misses some. The sample carries around 100,000 clones, 85% recorded once. The sample was PBMCs. Receptors originate from a man between 18 and 35 years old in good health and CMV-seropositive.

This CDR3 reads CASSVGVYGYTF. The CDR3 DNA follows: TGTGCCAGCAGCGTAGGAGTCTATGGCTACACCTTC. The J gene is TRBJ1-2, the V gene TRBV9; D not resolved. The germline V gene has CDR1 SGDLS and CDR2 YYNGEE. The CDR3 spans 12 residues. Trimming cost V 0 bases and J 4 bases, with 4 bases left between them. Variable domain in full (rest from reference TRBV9 and TRBJ1-2): DSGVTQTPKHLITATGQRVTLRCSPRSGDLSVYWYQQSLDQGLQFLIQYYNGEERAKGNILERFSAQQFPDLHSELNLSSLELGDSALYFCASSVGVYGYTFGSGTRLTVV.

The chain carries TRBV9 and TRBJ2-3, with D unresolved. Trimming left V 1 base short and J 3 bases short, with 12 bases between. Looked up from germline, CDR1 is SGDLS and CDR2 is YYNGEE. CDR3 length: 15 amino acids. Written as DNA, the CDR3 is TGTGCCAGCAGCGTATCCCCTCAGTGGACAGATACGCAGTATTTT. It translates to CASSVSPQWTDTQYF.

This chain connects TRBV6-5 to TRBJ2-5; tentative D call: TRBD2 (5 bases). CDR1 is MNHEY and CDR2 is SVGAGI in the germline V gene. V was shortened by 4 bases and J by 0 bases, with 9 bases between the two germline ends. The CDR3 is made up of 14 amino acids. The CDR3 DNA sequence: TGTGCCAGCAGTTCATCGGGGTACCAAGAGACCCAGTACTTC. Amino acids: CASSSSGYQETQYF.

The CDR3 coding sequence is TGTGCCAGCAGTGGACAGACGTTAAACTATGGCTACACCTTC. Translating it yields CASSGQTLNYGYTF. The chain couples TRBV9 to TRBJ1-2; D is perhaps TRBD1 (6 bases). CDR1 is SGDLS, CDR2 YYNGEE, per germline. V shed 5 bases and J shed 2 bases, with 13 bases lying between them. The CDR3 is made up of 14 amino acids.

CDR3 nucleotides: TGTGCCAGCTTCCCAGGGCTTAACACTGAAGCTTTCTTT. This codes for CASFPGLNTEAFF. The rearrangement joins TRBV28 to TRBJ1-1; possibly TRBD1 for D (5 bases). Trimming took 8 bases from V and 2 from J, leaving 12 bases between them. The germline V gene encodes CDR1 MDHEN and CDR2 SYDVKM. CDR3 length: 13 residues.

This chain uses TRBV18 with TRBJ2-3, with 9 bases that match TRBD1. The ends lost 3 bases at V and 3 bases at J; junction bases unmatched: 7. The CDR3 length is 16 residues. CDR1 and CDR2 from the germline V gene are KGHSH and LQKENI. CDR3 in DNA: TGTGCCAGCTCACCCGCACAGGGGGCCGGAACAGATACGCAGTATTTT. This sequence encodes CASSPAQGAGTDTQYF.

V usage is TRBV6-1 and J usage is TRBJ1-1; no clear D. The V gene's germline CDR1 is MNHNS and CDR2 SASEGT. The CDR3 is 12 residues long. Trimming cost V 0 bases and J 5 bases, with 4 bases left between them. CDR3 amino acids: CASSEALTEAFF. In nucleotides, the CDR3 is TGTGCCAGCAGTGAAGCCCTGACTGAAGCTTTCTTT.

The chain combines TRBV13 with TRBJ1-5, with D perhaps TRBD1 (5 bases). V was shortened by 2 bases and J by 4 bases, with 6 bases between the two germline ends. The CDR3 totals 13 residues. In germline, CDR1 is PRHDT, CDR2 FYEKMQ (reference sequence). This CDR3 reads CASSLRGNQPQHF. The CDR3 nucleotides are TGTGCCAGCAGCTTACGGGGGAATCAGCCCCAGCATTTT.

This chain connects TRBV2 to TRBJ2-7, with D maybe TRBD2 (7 bases). V lost 7 bases to trimming and J lost 0 bases, with 13 bases between them. The CDR3 sequence is 14 residues long. The germline V gene encodes CDR1 SNHLY and CDR2 FYNNEI. CDR3 protein: CASTGGFHSYEQYV. The DNA of the CDR3 is TGTGCCAGCACGGGGGGCTTTCACTCCTACGAGCAGTACGTC.

This chain uses TRBV27 with TRBJ2-5; a weak D match, TRBD1 (6 bases). The V and J ends lost 0 bases and 4 bases respectively, with 12 bases between them. Germline CDR1 reads MNHEY; CDR2 reads SMNVEV (reference sequence). The CDR3 is 15 residues long. CDR3 amino acids: CASSLSRGFGETQYF. DNA for the CDR3: TGTGCCAGCAGTTTATCGAGGGGGTTCGGAGAGACCCAGTACTTC.

This rearrangement joins TRBV5-6 to TRBJ1-3; no clear D gene. The germline V gene has CDR1 SGHDT and CDR2 YYEEEE. Trimming removed 1 base at V and 4 bases at J, with 6 bases between. The CDR3 length is 13 residues. The CDR3 spells CASSLPEGNTIYF. CDR3 nucleotides: TGTGCCAGCAGCTTGCCAGAAGGAAACACCATATATTTT.

The chain combines TRBV10-3 with TRBJ2-2; 10 bases are a match to TRBD2. The V gene end was trimmed by 8 bases and the J gene end by 1 base; junction bases not matched to a gene: 10. Germline assignment: CDR1 ENHRY and CDR2 SYGVKD. CDR3 length equals 17 residues. DNA of the CDR3: TGTGCCATCCCGTTAGGCGTAGCGGGAGGGAACACCGGGGAGCTGTTTTTT. It codes for CAIPLGVAGGNTGELFF.

The rearrangement joins TRBV14 to TRBJ2-1, with TRBD2 identical over 7 bases. The trim removed 4 bases at V and 6 bases at J, leaving 15 bases unmatched. This CDR3 is built from 17 residues. Germline V gene lookup returns CDR1 SGHDN and CDR2 FVKESK. CDR3 bases: TGTGCCAGCAGCCGACCCCTGTTTGCGGGGGATTCCAATGAGCAGTTCTTC. Protein sequence: CASSRPLFAGDSNEQFF.

This sequence joins TRBV6-5 and TRBJ2-2, with TRBD2 matching over 11 bases. CDR1 and CDR2 (germline): MNHEY, SVGAGI. The CDR3 has 16 amino acids. The J segment lost 3 bases and the V segment lost 4 bases, leaving 4 bases of the junction unmatched. The CDR3 is CASSSLLAGDTGELFF. DNA of the CDR3: TGTGCCAGCAGTTCCTTACTAGCGGGGGACACCGGGGAGCTGTTTTTT.

The J gene is TRBJ2-2, the V gene TRBV7-8; perhaps TRBD1 as D (5 bases). V was pared by 5 bases and J by 1 base, with 8 bases between. The CDR3 consists of 14 residues. Germline V gene lookup returns CDR1 SGHVS and CDR2 FQNEAQ. The CDR3 spells CASSDTGNTGELFF. The CDR3 nucleotides are TGTGCCAGCAGCGATACAGGGAACACCGGGGAGCTGTTTTTT.

This chain uses TRBV18 with TRBJ2-1, with a weak D call TRBD2 (5 bases). V lost 2 bases, J lost 3 bases, and 11 bases lay in between. Germline V gene data show CDR1 as KGHSH and CDR2 as LQKENI. This CDR3 is 15 amino acids long. The CDR3 is CASSPIDGVYNEQFF. CDR3 coding DNA: TGTGCCAGCTCACCAATAGACGGGGTCTACAATGAGCAGTTCTTC. The whole variable domain, remainder taken from reference TRBV18 and TRBJ2-1, is NAGVMQNPRHLVRRRGQEARLRCSPMKGHSHVYWYRQLPEEGLKFMVYLQKENIIDESGMPKERFSAEFPKEGPSILRIQQVVRGDSAAYFCASSPIDGVYNEQFFGPGTRLTVL.

This chain links TRBV15 with TRBJ2-7; a weak D match, TRBD2 (7 bases). CDR1 and CDR2 (germline): LNHNV, YYDKDF (reference sequence). V was pared by 3 bases and J by 0 bases, with 15 bases between. The CDR3 spans 16 residues. CDR3 DNA sequence: TGTGCCACCAGCAGGAGGGAGGGGGGCCCCTCCTACGAGCAGTACTTC. Protein sequence: CATSRREGGPSYEQYF.

The chain is built from TRBV7-2 and TRBJ2-7; D perhaps matches TRBD1 (6 bases). The CDR3 consists of 13 residues. Per the germline V gene, CDR1 is SGHTA and CDR2 is FQGNSA. The V gene lost 6 bases and the J gene lost 2 bases, with 11 bases spanning the gap. The CDR3 nucleotides are TGTGCCAGCAGTTTTGGACAGACCTACGAGCAGTACGTC. The encoded protein is CASSFGQTYEQYV.

This clone was observed a single time. The chain couples TRBV9 to TRBJ2-1; 13 positions agree with TRBD2. The J segment lost 2 bases and the V segment lost 3 bases, leaving 8 bases of the junction unmatched. Looked up from germline, CDR1 is SGDLS and CDR2 is YYNGEE. The CDR3 spans 18 residues. The chain's CDR3 is CASSARTSGSRTYNEQFF. In DNA form, the CDR3 reads TGTGCCAGCAGCGCTCGGACTAGCGGGAGTAGAACCTACAATGAGCAGTTCTTC.

The gene calls are TRBV5-1 and TRBJ2-1, with 7 bases identical to TRBD2. Germline V gives CDR1 SGHRS, CDR2 YFSETQ. V shed 0 bases, J shed 5 bases, and the junction held 8 bases outside the gene matches. The CDR3 extends over 16 amino acids. The CDR3 DNA follows: TGCGCCAGCAGCTTGGACGGCGGGAGCTCGGACAATGAGCAGTTCTTC. It codes for CASSLDGGSSDNEQFF.

This sequence joins TRBV28 and TRBJ1-4, with 9 bases identical to TRBD1. The CDR3 loop spans 16 amino acids. Germline loops: CDR1 MDHEN, CDR2 SYDVKM. V shed 7 bases, J shed 8 bases, and the junction held 14 bases outside the gene matches. The CDR3 bases are TGTGCCAGCACCCTATACGCGGACAGGGGAAACGAAAAACTGTTTTTT. Protein product: CASTLYADRGNEKLFF.

This sequence joins TRBV12-5 and TRBJ1-1, with TRBD1 as a possible D gene (5 bases). Germline assignment: CDR1 LGHNT and CDR2 FRNRAP. Trimming cost V 1 base and J 10 bases, with 13 bases left between them. The CDR3 runs 13 residues. CDR3 sequence: CASGLAVPGVAFF. The CDR3 bases are TGTGCTAGTGGTTTGGCTGTTCCGGGGGTAGCTTTCTTT. Supplemented by reference TRBV12-5 and TRBJ1-1, the full variable domain reads DARVTQTPRHKVTEMGQEVTMRCQPILGHNTVFWYRQTMMQGLELLAYFRNRAPLDDSGMPKDRFSAEMPDATLATLKIQPSEPRDSAVYFCASGLAVPGVAFFGQGTRLTVV.

The chain joins TRBV6-5 to TRBJ2-1; 10 nucleotides align to TRBD2. The length of the CDR3 is 16 residues. Germline V lookup: CDR1 MNHEY, CDR2 SVGAGI. Germline trimming cut 0 bases from V and 9 bases from J; bases unmatched to any gene: 8. CDR3 DNA sequence: TGTGCCAGCAGTTACTCGCTACTAGCGGGACGTCTTGAGCAGTTCTTC. Amino acids: CASSYSLLAGRLEQFF.